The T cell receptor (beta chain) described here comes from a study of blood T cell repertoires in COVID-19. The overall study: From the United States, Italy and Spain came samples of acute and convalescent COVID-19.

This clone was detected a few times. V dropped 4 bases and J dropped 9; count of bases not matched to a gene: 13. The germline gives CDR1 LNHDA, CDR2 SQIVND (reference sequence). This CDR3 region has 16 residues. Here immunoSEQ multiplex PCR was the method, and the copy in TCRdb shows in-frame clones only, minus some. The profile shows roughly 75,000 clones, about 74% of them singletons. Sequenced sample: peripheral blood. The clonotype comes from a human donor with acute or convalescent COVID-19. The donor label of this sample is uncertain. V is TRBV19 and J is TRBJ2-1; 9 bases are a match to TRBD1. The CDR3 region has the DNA TGTGCCAGTAGTACCTCGGACAGGGGCGTATTTGGTGAGCAGTTCTTC. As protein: CASSTSDRGVFGEQFF.